Below, 25 T cell receptor beta chains from the same sample are listed, as sequenced in a study of shared clonotypes between healthy human individuals. The table came from immunoSEQ multiplex PCR; TCRdb's copy has only in-frame clones and leaves some out. The repertoire holds hundreds of thousands of clones, with more than 95% as singletons. Sequencing was carried out using naive CD4+ T cells sorted from blood. Subset indicated: CD45RA+ positively selected. Every receptor here comes from a woman between 25 and 40 years old in good health.

V is TRBV28 and J is TRBJ1-5; perhaps TRBD1 as D (6 bases). Germline V lookup: CDR1 MDHEN, CDR2 SYDVKM. V dropped 7 bases and J dropped 1 base, with 14 bases sitting between them. The CDR3 spans 15 residues. Written as DNA, the CDR3 is TGTGCCAGCACCCCAGGGGCGGGAAGCAATCAGCCCCAGCATTTT. Encoded protein: CASTPGAGSNQPQHF.

The rearrangement joins TRBV7-8 to TRBJ1-5, with 11 bases aligning to TRBD1. The length of the CDR3 is 18 residues. Germline values: CDR1 SGHVS, CDR2 FQNEAQ. The V and J ends lost 5 bases and 3 bases, in that order; junction bases with no gene match: 12. The CDR3 protein is CASSVGTGGFDHNQPQHF. CDR3 DNA: TGTGCCAGCAGCGTAGGGACAGGGGGTTTCGACCACAATCAGCCCCAGCATTTT.

This sequence joins TRBV23-1 and TRBJ2-1; tentative D call: TRBD2 (6 bases). TRBV23-1 is marked as an open reading frame, function uncertain. V dropped 0 bases and J dropped 3 bases, with 12 bases sitting between them. The CDR3 is 16 amino acids. Here the CDR3 reads CASSQSVGSYYNEQFF. CDR3 nucleotide sequence: TGCGCCAGCAGTCAATCGGTCGGGAGCTACTACAATGAGCAGTTCTTC.

The chain couples TRBV7-9 to TRBJ2-4; 10 bases are a match to TRBD2. The CDR3 spans 12 residues. The junction had 5 bases not matched to a gene; V was cut back by 5 bases and J by 13 bases. Germline CDR1 reads SEHNR; CDR2 reads FQNEAQ (reference sequence). CDR3 sequence reads: CASSTRTSGQYF. CDR3 sequence (DNA): TGTGCCAGCAGCACCAGGACTAGCGGCCAGTACTTC.

The V call is TRBV5-1, the J call TRBJ2-1, with D unresolved. Germline V lookup: CDR1 SGHRS, CDR2 YFSETQ. V was trimmed by 0 bases and J by 5 bases, leaving 9 bases between them. The CDR3 extends over 14 amino acids. CDR3 sequence: CASSLGLSNNEQFF. The CDR3 region has the DNA TGCGCCAGCAGCTTGGGTTTGTCAAACAATGAGCAGTTCTTC.

The V and J genes are TRBV29-1 and TRBJ2-4; the D is unclear. This CDR3 region has 11 residues. The ends were cut back, 1 base at V and 6 bases at J, with 4 bases in the middle. Per germline, CDR1 SQVTM and CDR2 ANQGSEA. The CDR3 DNA follows: TGCAGCGTTGAAGTAATAAACATTCAGTACTTC. Protein: CSVEVINIQYF.

The chain links TRBV5-4 to TRBJ2-1, with 10 bases fitting TRBD1. Germline CDR1 is SGHNT and CDR2 is YYREEE (reference sequence). The CDR3 totals 16 residues. V shed 2 bases and J 3 bases; nucleotides not matched to a gene: 5. The DNA for the CDR3 is TGTGCCAGCAGCTTACCCAGGACAGGGGGCTACAATGAGCAGTTCTTC. This translates into CASSLPRTGGYNEQFF.

This sequence joins TRBV27 and TRBJ2-3; no reliable D call. This CDR3 has 13 residues. Trimming left V 4 bases short and J 1 base short, with 6 bases between. The germline CDR1 and CDR2 sequences are MNHEY and SMNVEV (reference sequence). The CDR3: CASSSPGTDTQYF. CDR3 DNA: TGTGCCAGCAGTTCCCCGGGCACAGATACGCAGTATTTT.

In the case of this clone: Other DNA variants within this sample encode the same CDR3. The chain recombines TRBV5-1 with TRBJ2-7; no definite D call. In germline, CDR1 is SGHRS, CDR2 YFSETQ. Between the trimmed V and J ends, which lost 7 bases and 0 bases, there was a span of 11 bases. The CDR3 totals 13 residues. The CDR3 is CASSFSGSYEQYF. CDR3 DNA: TGCGCCAGCTCCTTCTCGGGCTCCTACGAGCAGTACTTC.

The rearrangement uses TRBV27 and TRBJ2-1; D is possibly TRBD2 (5 bases). Germline V gene data show CDR1 as MNHEY and CDR2 as SMNVEV (reference sequence). Trimming took 7 bases from V and 5 from J, leaving 18 bases between them. The CDR3 sequence is 15 residues long. The CDR3 bases are TGTGCCAGCAATAAGGAGGCTAGCCGAAACAATGAGCAGTTCTTC. The encoded protein is CASNKEASRNNEQFF.

The CDR3 coding sequence is TGTGCCAGCAGTTGGAGGGGGCTCGACGAGCAGTACTTC. Amino acid sequence: CASSWRGLDEQYF. This chain connects TRBV27 to TRBJ2-7, with D possibly being TRBD1 (7 bases). In germline, CDR1 is MNHEY, CDR2 SMNVEV (reference sequence). This CDR3 region has 13 residues. The germline V and J ends were trimmed by 4 bases and 5 bases, with 12 bases remaining between them.

This sequence joins TRBV6-5 and TRBJ2-1, with 8 bases aligning to TRBD2. J lost 9 bases, V lost 3 bases, and 1 base had no gene match. Germline V gene data show CDR1 as MNHEY and CDR2 as SVGAGI. The CDR3 has 12 residues. The CDR3: CASSYGLAEQFF. Here the CDR3 DNA reads TGTGCCAGCAGTTATGGACTAGCTGAGCAGTTCTTC.

This chain joins TRBV15 and TRBJ2-1; 10 bases are shared with TRBD2. Per the germline V gene, CDR1 is LNHNV and CDR2 is YYDKDF (reference sequence). V lost 0 bases, J lost 5 bases, and 13 bases stayed unmatched. The CDR3 extends over 19 amino acids. This CDR3 reads CATSREGQVLAGVHNEQFF. CDR3 sequence (DNA): TGTGCCACCAGCAGAGAGGGACAGGTCCTAGCGGGAGTCCACAATGAGCAGTTCTTC. The full variable domain, in which reference TRBV15 and TRBJ2-1 provide the parts outside the CDR3, is DAMVIQNPRYQVTQFGKPVTLSCSQTLNHNVMYWYQQKSSQAPKLLFHYYDKDFNNEADTPDNFQSRRPNTSFCFLDIRSPGLGDTAMYLCATSREGQVLAGVHNEQFFGPGTRLTVL.

V gene TRBV7-6 combines with J gene TRBJ2-3; 7 nucleotides agree with TRBD2. J lost 6 bases, V lost 1 base, and 7 bases had no gene match. Germline V CDR1 and CDR2: SGHVS, FNYEAQ. This CDR3 is 15 amino acids long. In DNA form, the CDR3 reads TGTGCCAGCAGCTTAGTCGGGGGAGGGTTGGATACGCAGTATTTT. Translating it yields CASSLVGGGLDTQYF.

The V and J genes are TRBV5-1 and TRBJ2-7, with 13 bases identical to TRBD2. Trimming removed 4 bases from V and 4 bases from J; junction bases left unmatched: 11. Germline V lookup: CDR1 SGHRS, CDR2 YFSETQ. This CDR3 contains 17 residues. CDR3 DNA: TGCGCCAGCAGCATTACTAGCGGGAGGGCCGGGGCATACGAGCAGTACTTC. This translates into CASSITSGRAGAYEQYF.

The rearrangement links TRBV7-9 to TRBJ2-5, with TRBD2 identical over 13 bases. The CDR3 is 17 residues long. J lost 2 bases, V lost 1 base, and 4 bases had no gene match. Germline assignment: CDR1 SEHNR and CDR2 FQNEAQ (reference sequence). In DNA form, the CDR3 reads TGTGCCAGCAGCTTAGTAGGGACTAGCGGGACGCAAGAGACCCAGTACTTC. Translated, it gives CASSLVGTSGTQETQYF.

This rearrangement joins TRBV5-1 to TRBJ2-7; D call uncertain. Trimming pared 4 bases from V and 3 bases from J, leaving 14 bases between. The CDR3 runs 14 residues. Germline V CDR1 and CDR2: SGHRS, YFSETQ. The CDR3 is CASSLLNTDYEQYF. CDR3 in DNA: TGCGCCAGCAGCCTATTGAACACCGACTACGAGCAGTACTTC.

Only one count was recorded for this clone. The sample holds other DNA sequences that translate to the same CDR3. The V and J genes are TRBV5-1 and TRBJ2-5, with D possibly matching TRBD1 (6 bases). The CDR3 extends over 14 amino acids. The germline V and J ends were trimmed by 0 bases and 1 base, with 7 bases remaining between them. CDR1 SGHRS and CDR2 YFSETQ come from the germline V gene. The CDR3 region is CASSLDRAQETQYF. The CDR3, as DNA: TGCGCCAGCAGCTTGGACAGGGCCCAAGAGACCCAGTACTTC.

The chain joins TRBV5-1 to TRBJ1-2; tentatively, D is TRBD1 (6 bases). The germline CDR1 and CDR2 sequences are SGHRS and YFSETQ. Trimming cost V 7 bases and J 9 bases, with 13 bases left between them. The CDR3 extends over 11 amino acids. This chain's CDR3 is CASPHRVSYTF. The CDR3 bases are TGCGCCAGCCCACACAGGGTAAGCTACACCTTC.

The genes are TRBV15 and TRBJ1-4, with TRBD1 matching over 7 bases. The CDR3 is made up of 14 amino acids. Germline CDR1 and CDR2: LNHNV and YYDKDF (reference sequence). Germline trimming cut 7 bases from V and 5 bases from J; bases unmatched to any gene: 7. CDR3 amino acids: CATTPDRRNEKLFF. The CDR3 DNA is TGTGCCACCACCCCGGACAGGCGCAATGAAAAACTGTTTTTT.

The CDR3 DNA is TGTGCCAGCAGTTTACTTCGGAGCTCCTACAATGAGCAGTTCTTC. It codes for CASSLLRSSYNEQFF. This chain uses TRBV27 with TRBJ2-1, with D uncertain. The CDR3 totals 15 residues. The germline CDR1 and CDR2 sequences are MNHEY and SMNVEV (reference sequence). Trimming took off 2 bases at V and 0 bases at J, with 8 bases between the two ends.

The chain employs TRBV6-1 and TRBJ2-1; weak D call: TRBD1 (6 bases). Germline loops: CDR1 MNHNS, CDR2 SASEGT. V lost 3 bases and J lost 2, with 8 bases in between. The CDR3 consists of 14 residues. CDR3 in DNA: TGTGCCAGCAGTGACAGGGGAACCTACAATGAGCAGTTCTTC. It yields the protein CASSDRGTYNEQFF.

This rearrangement joins TRBV28 to TRBJ2-5; 11 bases line up with TRBD2. Unmatched junction bases numbered 11, after V lost 6 bases and J lost 5 bases. This CDR3 region has 16 residues. Germline V gene sequence: CDR1 MDHEN, CDR2 SYDVKM. In DNA, the CDR3 is TGTGCCAGCAGATCGCCGGGACTAGCGGAGAGGGAGACCCAGTACTTC. This encodes CASRSPGLAERETQYF.

This clone appeared once. This chain connects TRBV6-1 to TRBJ1-2; 7 nucleotides agree with TRBD1. The CDR3 runs to 13 residues. Germline V gene lookup returns CDR1 MNHNS and CDR2 SASEGT. Losses at the gene ends were 6 bases for V and 3 bases for J; bases not matched to a gene: 4. CDR3 region: CASSAGQDYGYTF. In nucleotides, the CDR3 is TGTGCCAGCAGCGCCGGACAGGACTATGGCTACACCTTC.

This clone has a single count. The V gene is TRBV5-1, the J gene TRBJ2-5; D gene ambiguous. This CDR3 is built from 15 residues. With 4 bases removed from V and 2 bases from J, the gap between germline ends came to 15 bases. Germline CDR1 is SGHRS and CDR2 is YFSETQ. CDR3: CASSKGETAQETQYF. The DNA for the CDR3 is TGCGCCAGCAGCAAAGGCGAGACGGCTCAAGAGACCCAGTACTTC.